This TCR beta chain was obtained from a study of molecular identifiers for immune sequencing clone quantification. Findings and caveats of the study: In CMV-specific effectors, clones above 20 copies held over 99% of molecules; naive, under 1%.

Naive CD8 T cells were picked out by sorting for CD8+CD4-CCR7+CD45RA+. TCRdb re-called the PCR reads with MiXCR, one entry per CDR3 protein. The repertoire holds 600,000 to 650,000 distinct CDR3 sequences, with 15% to 20% as singletons. CDR3 length: 14 residues. Germline CDR1 is KGHSY and CDR2 is FQNENV. V was cut by 2 bases and J by 8 bases, with 13 bases left in between. This clonotype was counted ten times or more. No antigen is known for it. V usage is TRBV16 and J usage is TRBJ2-1; no reliable D call. This TCR derives from a human donor in good health. Some libraries in this study had Jurkat cell RNA spiked in. Material: naive CD8+ T cells from blood, with Jurkat cell RNA spiked in. Noted subset: FACS-sorted CD8+CD4-CCR7+CD45RA+ naive T cells. The CDR3 protein is CASSQNVGPDEQFF. DNA for the CDR3: TGTGCCAGCAGCCAAAACGTGGGCCCGGATGAGCAGTTCTTC.